Included here is one TCR beta chain sequence, with context. This clone was picked up a small number of times. It has no known antigen specificity. Nothing much larger sits one base from this clone, and base qualities are not available. This record belongs to a study of CD8+ T cells in alopecia areata (dated by TCRdb to the late 2010s). About the study as a whole: Treated patients were enrolled in an open-label pilot trial of oral tofacitinib at 5 to 10 mg twice daily for moderate-to-severe alopecia areata. Patients stayed on tofacitinib for 6 to 18 months and then had 6 months of follow-up off drug so that delayed response and recurrence could be assessed. Clonality in the scalp was compared among normal scalp (n=4), patchy alopecia areata scalp (n=8), and alopecia totalis/universalis scalp (n=8). In both human patients and the C3H/HeJ mouse model, the study applied high-throughput TCRbeta sequencing to look at T cell clonal expansion in alopecia areata. Biopsies were taken from tofacitinib-treated patients at baseline and at 4 and 24 weeks of treatment, and a later scalp biopsy was taken in several of the tofacitinib-treated patients. Scalp tissue and sorted CD4+ and CD8+ peripheral blood T cells from patchy and totalis/universalis alopecia areata patients and from healthy controls were covered by human TCRbeta sequencing. TCRbeta CDR3 regions were amplified by immunoSEQ multiplex PCR using 35 Vbeta forward and 13 Jbeta reverse primers. RNA came from the PAXgene miRNA kit for fixed scalp, the miRNeasy kit for PBMCs, and the RNeasy kit for mouse skin. Results the study describes overall, beyond this receptor: Unlike mouse skin, which is dominated by gammadelta T cells, normal human skin has resident alphabeta T cells that are also sequenced, and this complicates analysis of the scalp TCR repertoire. TCR sequences shared between patients were less clear than in mice, possibly partly because of HLA diversity in the patient population. Compared with normal scalp, lesional scalp had higher clonality and more expanded CD8+ clones, particularly in alopecia totalis/universalis, a pattern that suggests antigenic drive.

V sheds 3 bases and J sheds 8 bases, leaving 14 bases between their ends. The CDR3, cysteine through phenylalanine, is 14 amino acids long. Only CDR3 DNA remains: 42 bases, in frame from the first base. Via the germline V gene, CDR1 is SGHDT and CDR2 YYEEEE. Reading the label with the study, this specimen's time point is: baseline before oral tofacitinib. From alopecia areata patients, peripheral blood was collected along with lesional scalp punch biopsies. PBMCs were separated by density centrifugation and stained for CD3, CD4 and CD8, after which CD4+ and CD8+ T cells were sorted on a FACSAria. The receptor library was made with the immunoSEQ multiplex PCR assay. RNA was extracted from all samples and reverse transcribed into cDNA, which served as template for TCR sequencing. SuperScript III was used to make first-strand cDNA, primed with a 2:1 mix of oligo-dT and random hexamers. A synthetic immune receptor repertoire was used to measure amplification bias, and any remaining bias was corrected computationally. Under the source paper's analysis protocol: Raw reads were preprocessed to remove errors, and CDR3 was defined according to IMGT conventions as the region from the conserved cysteine to phenylalanine. Clonality was computed as 1 minus the Shannon entropy, with the entropy normalized by log2 of the number of productive unique TCRs. CD4 or CD8 identity of scalp clones was inferred by cross-referencing scalp TCRbeta sequences with sorted blood CD4 and CD8 repertoires. The immuneACCESS repertoire file appears here via TCRdb, limited to in-frame rearrangements. These files lack a portion of the clones; in checked studies, under half of the deficit traces to unresolved V genes, and the cause of the others is not known. The DNA was the basis for D and trimming; V, J and clone size are from that table. Across this sample there are some 170,000 clones, with 65% to 75% seen only once. The ten largest clones capture about an eighth of the sample.

The sequencing here drew on CD8+ T cells sorted from blood, taken at week 0. The sequence joins TRBV5-6 to TRBJ1-4; too little of a D gene remains to name it. The sequence derives from a human donor with alopecia areata. The nucleotide sequence reads as follows: TGTGCCAGCAGCTCCCGAGAGGCCGAAGAAAAACTGTTTTTT. Protein translation: CASSSREAEEKLFF.